This T cell receptor (beta chain) came from a study of long-term antiretroviral therapy in people with HIV. Whole-study results and caveats: Transplant donor controls retained higher diversity, though diversity increased after ART. The repertoire was dominated at all time points by clones expanded before ART.

They ran version v3.0 of the immunoSEQ assay at survey level. Assay: immunoSEQ multiplex PCR; the TCRdb copy retains only in-frame clones and omits some. The data contain over 35,000 clones, 65% to 90% of them singletons. Germline CDR1 and CDR2: LNHDA and SQIVND (reference sequence). The junction had 2 bases not matched to a gene; V was cut back by 5 bases and J by 3 bases. The CDR3 has 14 amino acids. On this clone itself: Its antigen is as yet unknown.

The chain links TRBV19 to TRBJ1-5; 9 bases map to TRBD1. This TCR was recovered from a man between 18 and 35 years old with HIV. Sequenced material: unsorted PBMCs, taken 1.5 years after starting antiretroviral therapy. The CDR3 is CASSRQGDNQPQHF. The DNA for the CDR3 is TGTGCCAGTAGTCGACAGGGGGACAATCAGCCCCAGCATTTT.